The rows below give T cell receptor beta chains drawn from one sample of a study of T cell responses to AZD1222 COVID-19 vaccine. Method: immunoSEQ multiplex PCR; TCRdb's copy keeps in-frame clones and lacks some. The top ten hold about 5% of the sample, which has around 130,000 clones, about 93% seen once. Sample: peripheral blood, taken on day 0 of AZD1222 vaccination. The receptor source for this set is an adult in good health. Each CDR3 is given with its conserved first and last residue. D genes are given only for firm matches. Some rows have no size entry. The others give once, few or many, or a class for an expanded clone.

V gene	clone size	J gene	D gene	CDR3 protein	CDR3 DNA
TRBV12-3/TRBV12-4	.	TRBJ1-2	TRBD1	CASSFWQGDGYTF	TGTGCCAGCAGTTTTTGGCAGGGGGATGGCTACACCTTC
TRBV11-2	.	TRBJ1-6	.	CASSLINNSPLHF	TGTGCCAGCAGCTTAATAAATAATTCACCCCTCCACTTT
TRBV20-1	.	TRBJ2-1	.	CSAAKFEQFF	TGCAGTGCAGCAAAGTTTGAGCAGTTCTTC
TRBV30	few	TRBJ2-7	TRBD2	CACGTSGNTYEQYF	TGTGCCTGTGGGACTAGCGGGAATACTTACGAGCAGTACTTC
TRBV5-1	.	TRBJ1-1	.	CASSLTAGDTEAFF	TGCGCCAGCAGCTTGACAGCGGGGGACACTGAAGCTTTCTTT
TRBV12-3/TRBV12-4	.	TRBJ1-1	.	CASSLPGSLLVF	TGTGCCAGCAGTCTCCCGGGAAGTCTATTGGTCTTT
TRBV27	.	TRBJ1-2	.	CASSPVGQWGSVYTF	TGTGCCAGCAGTCCCGTGGGGCAGTGGGGGTCAGTCTACACCTTC
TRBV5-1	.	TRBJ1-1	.	CASSWGTQNTEAFF	TGCGCCAGCAGCTGGGGGACACAGAACACTGAAGCTTTCTTT
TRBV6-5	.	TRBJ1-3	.	CASARDMRNTIYF	TGTGCCAGCGCACGGGACATGAGAAACACCATATATTTT
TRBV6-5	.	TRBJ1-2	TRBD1	CASSSVQGGYYGYTF	TGTGCCAGCAGTTCCGTTCAAGGGGGCTACTATGGCTACACCTTC
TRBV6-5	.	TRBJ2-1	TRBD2	CASVAGVNEQFF	TGTGCCAGCGTAGCGGGAGTGAACGAGCAGTTCTTC
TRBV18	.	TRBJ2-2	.	CASSPRQPNTGELFF	TGTGCCAGCTCACCTCGCCAGCCTAACACCGGGGAGCTGTTTTTT
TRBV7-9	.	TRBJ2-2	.	CASSPQAVTGELFF	TGTGCCAGCAGCCCCCAAGCCGTGACCGGGGAGCTGTTTTTT
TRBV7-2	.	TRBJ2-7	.	CASSPTWGQSYEQYF	TGTGCCAGCAGCCCCACTTGGGGTCAGTCCTACGAGCAGTACTTC
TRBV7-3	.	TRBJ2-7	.	CASSLNGGPIYEQYF	TGTGCCAGCAGCTTAAATGGAGGTCCGATCTACGAGCAGTACTTC
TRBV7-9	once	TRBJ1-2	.	CASSLGGKYGYTF	TGTGCCAGCAGCTTAGGGGGGAAGTATGGCTACACCTTC
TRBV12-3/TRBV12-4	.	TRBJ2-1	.	CASSPGEYNEQFF	TGTGCCAGCAGTCCCGGGGAGTACAATGAGCAGTTCTTC
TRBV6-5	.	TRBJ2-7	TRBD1	CASSYRGRGSYEQYF	TGTGCCAGCAGTTACCGAGGCAGGGGGTCCTACGAGCAGTACTTC
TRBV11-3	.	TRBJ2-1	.	CASSPGNNEQFF	TGTGCCAGCAGCCCCGGTAACAATGAGCAGTTCTTC
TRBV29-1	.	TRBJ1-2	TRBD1	CSARDRSNYGYTF	TGCAGCGCTCGGGACAGATCTAACTATGGCTACACCTTC
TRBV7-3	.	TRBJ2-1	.	CASSLTGPYNEQFF	TGTGCCAGCAGCTTAACCGGACCGTACAATGAGCAGTTCTTC
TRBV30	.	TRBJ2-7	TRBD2	CAWRHSGGPSYEQYF	TGTGCCTGGAGGCATAGCGGGGGGCCCTCCTACGAGCAGTACTTC
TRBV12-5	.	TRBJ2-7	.	CASGLFGTFPDYEQYF	TGTGCTAGTGGTTTGTTTGGGACCTTCCCCGACTACGAGCAGTACTTC
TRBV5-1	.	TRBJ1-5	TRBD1	CASSQGQGGQPQHF	TGCGCCAGCAGCCAAGGACAGGGCGGGCAGCCCCAGCATTTT
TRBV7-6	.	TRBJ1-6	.	CASSLAPDSFNSPLHF	TGTGCCAGCAGCCTTGCACCGGACAGCTTCAATTCACCCCTCCACTTT
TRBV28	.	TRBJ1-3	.	CASSAETGPFSGNTIYF	TGTGCCAGCAGCGCTGAGACAGGCCCCTTTTCTGGAAACACCATATATTTT
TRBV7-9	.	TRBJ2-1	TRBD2	CASSVLSGGVEQFF	TGTGCCAGCAGCGTTCTTAGCGGGGGGGTTGAGCAGTTCTTC
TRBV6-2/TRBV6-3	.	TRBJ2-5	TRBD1	CASSYRDRGETQYF	TGTGCCAGCAGTTACCGGGACAGGGGAGAGACCCAGTACTTC
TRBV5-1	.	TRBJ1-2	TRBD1	CASSGQGTPDPYGYTF	TGCGCCAGCAGCGGACAGGGGACCCCTGATCCCTATGGCTACACCTTC
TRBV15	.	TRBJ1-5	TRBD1	CATSGQGYSNQPQHF	TGTGCCACCAGCGGACAGGGTTATAGCAATCAGCCCCAGCATTTT
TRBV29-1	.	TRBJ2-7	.	CSVRTAHAEQYF	TGCAGCGTCCGGACAGCCCACGCCGAGCAGTACTTC
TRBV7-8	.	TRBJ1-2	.	CASSLGRANYGYTF	TGTGCCAGCAGCTTAGGCAGGGCGAACTATGGCTACACCTTC
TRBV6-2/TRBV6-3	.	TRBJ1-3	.	CASSYSGSSGNTIYF	TGTGCCAGCAGTTACTCCGGTTCCTCTGGAAACACCATATATTTT
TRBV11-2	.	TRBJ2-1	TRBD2	CASSQVAGGLGNEQFF	TGTGCCAGCAGCCAAGTAGCGGGGGGTCTGGGGAATGAGCAGTTCTTC
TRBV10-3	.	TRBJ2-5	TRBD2	CAISEGTSGGAQETQYF	TGTGCCATCAGTGAAGGGACTAGCGGGGGGGCTCAAGAGACCCAGTACTTC
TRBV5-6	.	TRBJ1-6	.	CASSSGRSHNSPLHF	TGTGCCAGCAGCTCTGGACGCTCTCATAATTCACCCCTCCACTTT
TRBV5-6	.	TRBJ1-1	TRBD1	CASSLKYRGQIDTEAFF	TGTGCCAGCAGCTTGAAATACAGGGGGCAAATCGACACTGAAGCTTTCTTT
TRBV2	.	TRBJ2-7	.	CASSPQRFEKYF	TGTGCCAGCAGTCCCCAAAGGTTCGAAAAGTACTTC
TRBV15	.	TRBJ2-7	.	CATSRVLGQAYEQYF	TGTGCCACCAGCAGAGTTCTCGGACAAGCCTACGAGCAGTACTTC
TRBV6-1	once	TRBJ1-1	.	CASSDYGGGTAEAFF	TGTGCCAGCAGTGATTATGGAGGGGGGACCGCTGAAGCTTTCTTT
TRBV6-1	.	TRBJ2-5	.	CASSEASGFQETQYF	TGTGCCAGCAGTGAGGCGTCTGGATTCCAAGAGACCCAGTACTTC
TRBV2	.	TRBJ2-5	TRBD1	CASRKGAVETQYF	TGTGCCAGCAGGAAGGGGGCCGTAGAGACCCAGTACTTC
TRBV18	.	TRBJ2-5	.	CASSLGMQETQYF	TGTGCCAGCTCACTGGGGATGCAAGAGACCCAGTACTTC
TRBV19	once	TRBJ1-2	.	CASSPRQPNYGYTF	TGTGCCAGTAGTCCCCGACAGCCTAACTATGGCTACACCTTC
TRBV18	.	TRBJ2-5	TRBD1	CASSPDRGRRETQYF	TGTGCCAGCTCACCGGACAGGGGGCGCCGAGAGACCCAGTACTTC
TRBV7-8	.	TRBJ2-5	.	CASSSPLSQETQYF	TGTGCCAGCAGCTCTCCGCTAAGTCAAGAGACCCAGTACTTC
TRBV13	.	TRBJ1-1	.	CASSPQGAEAFF	TGTGCCAGCAGCCCCCAGGGAGCCGAAGCTTTCTTT
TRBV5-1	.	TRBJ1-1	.	CASSHDREEAFF	TGCGCCAGCAGCCATGACCGGGAGGAAGCTTTCTTT
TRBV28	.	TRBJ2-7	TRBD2	CASSSPAGSSYEQYF	TGTGCCAGCAGTTCACCAGCGGGGTCCTCCTACGAGCAGTACTTC
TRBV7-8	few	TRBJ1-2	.	CASSLVGPFYGYTF	TGTGCCAGCAGCTTAGTTGGTCCCTTCTATGGCTACACCTTC
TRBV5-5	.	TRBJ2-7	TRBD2	CASSLTSVRTYEQYF	TGTGCCAGCAGCTTGACTAGCGTGAGAACCTACGAGCAGTACTTC
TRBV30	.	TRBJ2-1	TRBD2	CAWSVHPRGLAGREQFF	TGTGCCTGGAGTGTACATCCCCGGGGACTAGCGGGAAGAGAGCAGTTCTTC
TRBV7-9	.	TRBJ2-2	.	CASSAYRGLNTGELFF	TGTGCCAGCAGCGCCTACAGGGGACTGAACACCGGGGAGCTGTTTTTT
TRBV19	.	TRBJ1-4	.	CASSIIEEDEKLFF	TGTGCCAGTAGTATAATCGAGGAGGATGAAAAACTGTTTTTT
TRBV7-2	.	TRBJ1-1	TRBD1	CASRRTGATEAFF	TGTGCCAGCAGGCGGACAGGGGCCACTGAAGCTTTCTTT
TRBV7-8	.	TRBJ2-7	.	CASSPTGPYEQYF	TGTGCCAGCAGCCCGACAGGCCCCTACGAGCAGTACTTC
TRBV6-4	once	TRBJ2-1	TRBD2	CASSLSSGYNEQFF	TGTGCCAGCAGTCTTTCTAGCGGATACAATGAGCAGTTCTTC
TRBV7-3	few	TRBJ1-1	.	CASSLDTITEAFF	TGTGCCAGCAGCTTAGACACTATCACTGAAGCTTTCTTT
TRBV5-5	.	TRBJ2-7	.	CASSFPDTTGSYEQYF	TGTGCCAGCAGCTTTCCGGATACTACAGGATCCTACGAGCAGTACTTC
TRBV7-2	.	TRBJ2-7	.	CASSLGSGSYEQYF	TGTGCCAGCAGCTTGGGTTCGGGGTCCTACGAGCAGTACTTC